Listed below are T cell receptor beta chains from one sample, sequenced in a study of blood T cell repertoires in COVID-19. Clones were sequenced by immunoSEQ multiplex PCR, and TCRdb holds only the in-frame ones, with some missing. The data hold about 100,000 clones, with around nine tenths observed a single time. The sample comprised peripheral blood. All receptors come from a man aged 50 to 60 with active or convalescent COVID-19. Both conserved end residues are part of each CDR3. A D gene is named only where the DNA matches it firmly.

V: TRBV18
J: TRBJ2-3
D: TRBD2
DNA: TGTGCCAGCTCATCCACCTTTCTAAGCGGGGGGGCCTCAGATACGCAGTATTTT
CDR3: CASSSTFLSGGASDTQYF

V: TRBV19
J: TRBJ1-1
D: .
DNA: TGTGCCAGTAGTATAAGTACCGGGGGAACTGAAGCTTTCTTT
CDR3: CASSISTGGTEAFF

V: TRBV5-6
J: TRBJ1-3
D: .
DNA: TGTGCCAGCAGCAAACAGGAGTCCGGAAACACCATATATTTT
CDR3: CASSKQESGNTIYF

V: TRBV10-3
J: TRBJ2-2
D: .
DNA: TGTGCCATCAGTGAACAGGGTCGAGACGGGGAGCTGTTTTTT
CDR3: CAISEQGRDGELFF

V: TRBV5-1
J: TRBJ2-5
D: .
DNA: TGCGCCAGCAGTAGGCAGGAGGTGATCCAAGAGACCCAGTACTTC
CDR3: CASSRQEVIQETQYF

V: TRBV28
J: TRBJ1-2
D: .
DNA: TGTGCCAGCAGCCTTGGACAGTTCTATGGCTACACCTTC
CDR3: CASSLGQFYGYTF

V: TRBV11-2
J: TRBJ2-1
D: .
DNA: TGTGCCAGCAGCTCCGTGCGGGGTAGGTACAATGAGCAGTTCTTC
CDR3: CASSSVRGRYNEQFF

V: TRBV9
J: TRBJ2-5
D: TRBD2
DNA: TGTGCCAGCAGCGTAGGGACTAGCGGGGGGACGTACCAAGAGACCCAGTACTTC
CDR3: CASSVGTSGGTYQETQYF

V: TRBV19
J: TRBJ1-5
D: TRBD1
DNA: TGTGCCAGTAGTATGGGACAGCAGAATCAGCCCCAGCATTTT
CDR3: CASSMGQQNQPQHF

V: TRBV9
J: TRBJ2-2
D: TRBD1
DNA: TGTGCCAGCAGCGACCCCCGGGACAGAGTGAACACCGGGGAGCTGTTTTTT
CDR3: CASSDPRDRVNTGELFF

V: TRBV2
J: TRBJ1-2
D: .
DNA: TGTGCCAGCAGGGTAGCCAACCATGGCTACACCTTC
CDR3: CASRVANHGYTF

V: TRBV10-3
J: TRBJ2-2
D: .
DNA: TGTGCCATCAGTGTTTCTTCATCAGGGTTCACCGGGGAGCTGTTTTTT
CDR3: CAISVSSSGFTGELFF

V: TRBV7-2
J: TRBJ2-1
D: .
DNA: TGTGCCAGCAGCTGGGGACTCGTGAATGAGCAGTTCTTC
CDR3: CASSWGLVNEQFF

V: TRBV9
J: TRBJ2-1
D: TRBD2
DNA: TGTGCCAGCAGCCCCCGACTAGCGGAGTACAATGAGCAGTTCTTC
CDR3: CASSPRLAEYNEQFF

V: TRBV5-1
J: TRBJ2-1
D: .
DNA: TGCGCCAGCAGCTTGGGGGGCTTTGACTACAATGAGCAGTTCTTC
CDR3: CASSLGGFDYNEQFF